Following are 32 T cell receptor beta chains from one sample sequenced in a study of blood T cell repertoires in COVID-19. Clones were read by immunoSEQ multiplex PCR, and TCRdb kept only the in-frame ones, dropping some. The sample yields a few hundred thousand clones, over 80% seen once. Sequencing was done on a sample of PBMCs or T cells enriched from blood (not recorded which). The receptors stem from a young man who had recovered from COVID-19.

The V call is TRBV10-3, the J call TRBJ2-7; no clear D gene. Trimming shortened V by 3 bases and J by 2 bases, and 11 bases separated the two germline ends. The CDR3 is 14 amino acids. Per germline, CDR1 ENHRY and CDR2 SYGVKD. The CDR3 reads CAISDLEHPYEQYF. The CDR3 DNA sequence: TGTGCCATCAGTGATCTGGAGCACCCCTACGAGCAGTACTTC.

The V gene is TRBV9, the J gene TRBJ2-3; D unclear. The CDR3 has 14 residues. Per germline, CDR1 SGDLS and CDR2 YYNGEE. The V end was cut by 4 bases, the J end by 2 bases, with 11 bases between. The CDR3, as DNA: TGTGCCAGCAGCTCACGACTGCCCACAGATACGCAGTATTTT. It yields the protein CASSSRLPTDTQYF.

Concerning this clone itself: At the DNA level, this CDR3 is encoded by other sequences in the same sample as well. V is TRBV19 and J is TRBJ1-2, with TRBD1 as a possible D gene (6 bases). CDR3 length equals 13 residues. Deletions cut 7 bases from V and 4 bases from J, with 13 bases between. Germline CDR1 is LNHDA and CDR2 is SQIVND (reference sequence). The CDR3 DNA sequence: TGTGCCAGTACCCCGGGACAAGCCTATGGCTACACCTTC. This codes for CASTPGQAYGYTF.

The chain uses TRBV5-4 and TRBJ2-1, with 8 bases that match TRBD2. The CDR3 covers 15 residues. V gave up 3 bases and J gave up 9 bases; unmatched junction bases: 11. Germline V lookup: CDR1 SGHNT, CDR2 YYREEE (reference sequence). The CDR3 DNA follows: TGTGCCAGCAGCTCCGGGACTAGTGGATGGAGTGAGCAGTTCTTC. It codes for CASSSGTSGWSEQFF.

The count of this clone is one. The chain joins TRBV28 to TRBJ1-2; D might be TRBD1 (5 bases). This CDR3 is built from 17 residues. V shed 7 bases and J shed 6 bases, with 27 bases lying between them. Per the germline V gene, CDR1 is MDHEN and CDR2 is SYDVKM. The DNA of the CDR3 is TGTGCCAGCATTTCTAACGGAGGCGGGCGGGGGAGGAATGGCTACACCTTC. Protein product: CASISNGGGRGRNGYTF.

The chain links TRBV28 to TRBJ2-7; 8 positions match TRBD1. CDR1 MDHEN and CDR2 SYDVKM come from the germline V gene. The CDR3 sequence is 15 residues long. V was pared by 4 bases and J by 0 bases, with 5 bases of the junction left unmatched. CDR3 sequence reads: CASSSRTGNSYEQYF. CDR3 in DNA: TGTGCCAGCAGTTCCCGGACAGGGAACTCCTACGAGCAGTACTTC.

CDR3 sequence reads: CASSTRLAGGRGADTQYF. CDR3 DNA: TGTGCCAGCAGTACCAGACTAGCGGGGGGGCGGGGAGCAGATACGCAGTATTTT. V is TRBV27 and J is TRBJ2-3; TRBD2 aligns across 14 bases. CDR1 is MNHEY, CDR2 SMNVEV, per germline (reference sequence). CDR3 length equals 18 residues. With V trimmed by 5 bases and J by 4 bases, 11 bases remained unmatched.

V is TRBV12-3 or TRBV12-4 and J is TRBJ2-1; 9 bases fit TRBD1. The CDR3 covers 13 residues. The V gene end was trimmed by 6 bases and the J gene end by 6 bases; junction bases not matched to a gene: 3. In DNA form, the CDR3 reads TGTGCCAGCAGCCGGGACAGGGTCAATGAGCAGTTCTTC. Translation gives CASSRDRVNEQFF.

The CDR3 sequence: CASSQVDRGNTIYF. The DNA of the CDR3 is TGTGCCAGCAGCCAAGTAGACAGAGGAAACACCATATATTTT. This chain uses TRBV3-1 (or the pseudogene TRBV3-2) with TRBJ1-3; possibly TRBD1 for D (5 bases). Germline assignment: CDR1 LGHDT and CDR2 YNNKEL (reference sequence). This CDR3 comprises 14 residues. Between the trimmed V and J ends, which lost 1 base and 4 bases, there was a span of 8 bases.

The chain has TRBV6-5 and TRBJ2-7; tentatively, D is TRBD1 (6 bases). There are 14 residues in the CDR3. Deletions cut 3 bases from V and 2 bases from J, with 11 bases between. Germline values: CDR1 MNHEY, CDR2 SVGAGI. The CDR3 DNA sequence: TGTGCCAGCAGTTATGGGGGCTGGGCCTACGAGCAGTACTTC. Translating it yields CASSYGGWAYEQYF.

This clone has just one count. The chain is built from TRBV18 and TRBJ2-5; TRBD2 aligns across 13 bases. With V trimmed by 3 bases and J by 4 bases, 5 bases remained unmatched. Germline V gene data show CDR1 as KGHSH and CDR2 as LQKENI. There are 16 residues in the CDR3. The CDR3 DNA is TGTGCCAGCTCACCGGTTGGGACTAGCGGGGTAGAGACCCAGTACTTC. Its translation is CASSPVGTSGVETQYF.

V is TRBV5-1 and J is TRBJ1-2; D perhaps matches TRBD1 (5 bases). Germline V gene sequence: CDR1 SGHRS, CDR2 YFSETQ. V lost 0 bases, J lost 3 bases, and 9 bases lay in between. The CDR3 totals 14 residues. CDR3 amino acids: CASSLEQAHYGYTF. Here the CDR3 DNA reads TGCGCCAGCAGCTTGGAACAGGCACACTATGGCTACACCTTC.

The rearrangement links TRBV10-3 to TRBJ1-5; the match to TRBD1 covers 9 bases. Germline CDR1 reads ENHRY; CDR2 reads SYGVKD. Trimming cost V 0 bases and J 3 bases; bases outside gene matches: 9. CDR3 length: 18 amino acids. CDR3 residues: CAISESLGTGSNNQPQHF. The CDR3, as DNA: TGTGCCATCAGTGAGTCTTTGGGGACAGGGAGTAACAATCAGCCCCAGCATTTT.

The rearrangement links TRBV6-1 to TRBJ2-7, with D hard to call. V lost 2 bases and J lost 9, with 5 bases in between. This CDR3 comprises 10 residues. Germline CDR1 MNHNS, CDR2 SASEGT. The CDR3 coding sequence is TGTGCCAGCAGTGAATATAGGCAGTACTTC. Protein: CASSEYRQYF.

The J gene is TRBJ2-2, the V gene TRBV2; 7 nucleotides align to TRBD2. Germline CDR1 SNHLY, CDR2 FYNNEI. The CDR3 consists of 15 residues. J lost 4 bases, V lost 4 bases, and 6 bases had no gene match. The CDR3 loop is CASSAGRGPTGELFF. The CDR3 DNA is TGTGCCAGCAGTGCAGGGAGGGGTCCCACCGGGGAGCTGTTTTTT.

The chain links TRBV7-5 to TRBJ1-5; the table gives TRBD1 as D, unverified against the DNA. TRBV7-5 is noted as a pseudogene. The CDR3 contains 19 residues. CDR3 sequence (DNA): TGTGTCAGACCCCCACCCGACCGGGTTGGGGCGGTGGGCGATCAGCCCCAGCATTTT. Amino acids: CVRPPPDRVGAVGDQPQHF.

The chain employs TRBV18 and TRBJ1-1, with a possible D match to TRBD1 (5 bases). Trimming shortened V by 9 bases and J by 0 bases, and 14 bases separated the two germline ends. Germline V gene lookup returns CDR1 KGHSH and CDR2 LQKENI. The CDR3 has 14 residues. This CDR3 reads CASKNGAVNTEAFF. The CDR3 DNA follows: TGTGCCAGTAAAAATGGGGCGGTGAACACTGAAGCTTTCTTT.

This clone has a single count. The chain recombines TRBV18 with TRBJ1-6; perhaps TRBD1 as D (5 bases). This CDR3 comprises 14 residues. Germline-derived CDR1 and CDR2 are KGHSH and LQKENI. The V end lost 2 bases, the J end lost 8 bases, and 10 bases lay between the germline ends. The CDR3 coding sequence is TGTGCCAGCTCACCAGGGACGGGGGATTCACCCCTCCACTTT. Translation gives CASSPGTGDSPLHF.

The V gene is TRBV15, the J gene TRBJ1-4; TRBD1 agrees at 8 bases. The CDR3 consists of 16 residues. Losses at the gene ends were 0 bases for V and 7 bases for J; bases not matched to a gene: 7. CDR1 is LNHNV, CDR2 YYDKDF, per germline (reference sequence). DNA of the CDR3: TGTGCCACCAGCAGAGATAGGGCAGGGGGCCGTGAAAAACTGTTTTTT. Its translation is CATSRDRAGGREKLFF. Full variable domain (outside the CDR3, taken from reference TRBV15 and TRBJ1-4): DAMVIQNPRYQVTQFGKPVTLSCSQTLNHNVMYWYQQKSSQAPKLLFHYYDKDFNNEADTPDNFQSRRPNTSFCFLDIRSPGLGDTAMYLCATSRDRAGGREKLFFGSGTQLSVL.

This CDR3 is CANGDREYYGYTF. The CDR3 nucleotides are TGTGCCAACGGGGACAGGGAGTACTATGGCTACACCTTC. The rearrangement joins TRBV6-5 to TRBJ1-2, with 9 bases matching TRBD1. The CDR3 contains 13 residues. J was trimmed by 3 bases and V by 10 bases; bases with no gene match: 6. The germline CDR1 and CDR2 sequences are MNHEY and SVGAGI.

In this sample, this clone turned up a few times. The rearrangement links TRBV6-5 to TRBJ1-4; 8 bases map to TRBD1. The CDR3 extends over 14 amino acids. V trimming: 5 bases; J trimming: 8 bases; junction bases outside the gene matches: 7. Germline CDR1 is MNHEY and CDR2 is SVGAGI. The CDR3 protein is CASSPSGGGEKLFF. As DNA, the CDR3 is TGTGCCAGCAGTCCATCAGGGGGCGGAGAAAAACTGTTTTTT.

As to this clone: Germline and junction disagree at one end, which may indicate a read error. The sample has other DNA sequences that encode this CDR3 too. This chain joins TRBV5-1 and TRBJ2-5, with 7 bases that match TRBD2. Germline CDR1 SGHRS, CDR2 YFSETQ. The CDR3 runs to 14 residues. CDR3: CASSLGGGEETQYF. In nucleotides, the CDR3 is TGCGCCAGCAGTTTGGGCGGGGGAGAAGAGACCCAGTACTTC.

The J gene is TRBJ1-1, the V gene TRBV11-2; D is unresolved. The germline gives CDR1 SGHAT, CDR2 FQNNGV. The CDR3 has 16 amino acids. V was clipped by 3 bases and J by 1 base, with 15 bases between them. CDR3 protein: CASSFLGLNSNTEAFF. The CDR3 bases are TGTGCCAGCAGCTTCCTCGGACTAAATTCGAACACTGAAGCTTTCTTT.

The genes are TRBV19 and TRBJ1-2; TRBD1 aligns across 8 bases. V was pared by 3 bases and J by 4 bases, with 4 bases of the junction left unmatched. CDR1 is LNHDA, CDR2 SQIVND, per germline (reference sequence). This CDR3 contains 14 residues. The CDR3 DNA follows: TGTGCCAGTAGTATCCCAGGGGGCATCTATGGCTACACCTTC. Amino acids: CASSIPGGIYGYTF.

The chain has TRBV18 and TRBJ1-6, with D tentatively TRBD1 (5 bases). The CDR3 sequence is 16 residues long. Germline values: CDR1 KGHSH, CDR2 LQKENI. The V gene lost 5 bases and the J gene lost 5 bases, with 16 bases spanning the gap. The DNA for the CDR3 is TGTGCCAGCTCAGCCTCGACAGTGGGAAATAATTCACCCCTCCACTTT. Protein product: CASSASTVGNNSPLHF.

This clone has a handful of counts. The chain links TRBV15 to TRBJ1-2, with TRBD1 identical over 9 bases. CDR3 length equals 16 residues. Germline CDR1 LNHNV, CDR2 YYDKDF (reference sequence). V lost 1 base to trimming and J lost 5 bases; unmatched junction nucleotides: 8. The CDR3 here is CATSRVATGGWYGYTF. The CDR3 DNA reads TGTGCCACCAGCAGAGTCGCGACAGGGGGATGGTATGGCTACACCTTC.

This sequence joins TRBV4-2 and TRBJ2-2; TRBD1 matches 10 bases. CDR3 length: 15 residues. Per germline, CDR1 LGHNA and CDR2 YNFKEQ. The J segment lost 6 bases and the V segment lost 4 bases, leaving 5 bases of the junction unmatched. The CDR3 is CASSPRDRGSGELFF. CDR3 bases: TGTGCCAGCAGCCCCCGGGACAGGGGATCCGGGGAGCTGTTTTTT.

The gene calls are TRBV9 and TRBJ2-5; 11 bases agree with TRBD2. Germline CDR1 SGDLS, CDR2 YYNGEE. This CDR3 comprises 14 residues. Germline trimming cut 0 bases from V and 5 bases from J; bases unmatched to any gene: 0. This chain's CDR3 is CASSVASGGETQYF. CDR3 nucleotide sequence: TGTGCCAGCAGCGTAGCTAGCGGGGGGGAGACCCAGTACTTC.

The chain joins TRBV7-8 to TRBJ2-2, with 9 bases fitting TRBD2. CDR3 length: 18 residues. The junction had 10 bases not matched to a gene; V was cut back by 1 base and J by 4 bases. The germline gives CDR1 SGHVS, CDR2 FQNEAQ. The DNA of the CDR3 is TGTGCCAGCAGCTTAGTCCTAGCGGGGACCTGGATCACCGGGGAGCTGTTTTTT. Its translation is CASSLVLAGTWITGELFF. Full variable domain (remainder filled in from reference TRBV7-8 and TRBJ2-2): GAGVSQSPRYKVAKRGQDVALRCDPISGHVSLFWYQQALGQGPEFLTYFQNEAQLDKSGLPSDRFFAERPEGSVSTLKIQRTQQEDSAVYLCASSLVLAGTWITGELFFGEGSRLTVL.

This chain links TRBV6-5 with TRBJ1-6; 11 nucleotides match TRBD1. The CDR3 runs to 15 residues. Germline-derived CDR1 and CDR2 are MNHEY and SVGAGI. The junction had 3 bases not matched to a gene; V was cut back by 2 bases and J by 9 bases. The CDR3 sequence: CASSYGGQGGSPLHF. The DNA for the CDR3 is TGTGCCAGCAGTTACGGGGGACAGGGGGGTTCACCCCTCCACTTT.

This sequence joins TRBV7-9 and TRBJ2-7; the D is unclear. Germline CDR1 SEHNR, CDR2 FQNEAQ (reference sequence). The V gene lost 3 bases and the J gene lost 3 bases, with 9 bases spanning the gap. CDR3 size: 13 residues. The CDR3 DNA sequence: TGTGCCAGCAGCTTCTTTGGCAGCTACGAGCAGTACTTC. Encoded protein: CASSFFGSYEQYF.

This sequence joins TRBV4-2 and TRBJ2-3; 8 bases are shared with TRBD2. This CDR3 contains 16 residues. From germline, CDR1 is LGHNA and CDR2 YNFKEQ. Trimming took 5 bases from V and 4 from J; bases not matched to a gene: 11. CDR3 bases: TGTGCCAGCAGCGCCTTGGGCGGGGGGCCGTCAGATACGCAGTATTTT. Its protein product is CASSALGGGPSDTQYF.